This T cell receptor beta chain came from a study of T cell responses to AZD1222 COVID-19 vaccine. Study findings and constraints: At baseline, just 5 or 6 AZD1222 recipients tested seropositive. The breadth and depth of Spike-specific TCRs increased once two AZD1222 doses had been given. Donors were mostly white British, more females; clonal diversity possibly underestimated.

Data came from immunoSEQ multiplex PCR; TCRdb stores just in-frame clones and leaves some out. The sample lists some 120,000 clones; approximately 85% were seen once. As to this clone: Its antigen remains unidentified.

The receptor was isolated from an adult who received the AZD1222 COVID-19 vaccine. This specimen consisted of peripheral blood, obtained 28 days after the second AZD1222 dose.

CDR3 region: CAWSEIGQGGPGELFF. Written as DNA, the CDR3 is TGTGCCTGGAGTGAGATCGGGCAGGGAGGGCCCGGGGAGCTGTTTTTT. The rearrangement links TRBV30 to TRBJ2-2; TRBD2 agrees at 7 bases. The V gene end was trimmed by 1 base and the J gene end by 6 bases; junction bases not matched to a gene: 11. Germline V CDR1 and CDR2: GTSNPN, SVGIG (reference sequence). The CDR3 consists of 16 residues.